This T cell receptor beta chain is from a study of OX40 agonist ivuxolimab in advanced cancers. Overall study context: Males comprised 70% to 85% of the group, whose mean age was approximately 60 years (range 23 to 79). Whole-study findings and limits: Low normalized T-cell clonal expansion was additionally recorded for some nonresponders. Within 6 weeks, CD4+ and CD8+ blood T cells expanded clonally at 0.1 to 3.0 mg/kg.

To note about this clone: The antigen is undetermined.

Germline CDR1 and CDR2: SGHRS and YFSETQ. This CDR3 region has 14 residues. The germline V and J ends were trimmed by 0 bases and 6 bases, with 12 bases remaining between them. Blood was sampled at baseline, cycle 4 day 1, and cycle 7 day 1. Only in-frame clones appear in the TCRdb table, and some are missing; sequencing was by immunoSEQ multiplex PCR. The sample contains around 75,000 clones, around 80% of which appear only once. Source: CD4+ or CD8+ T cells sorted from blood, taken in a trial of the OX40 agonist ivuxolimab. The V and J genes are TRBV5-1 and TRBJ2-5; D is possibly TRBD2 (5 bases). The receptor comes from an adult with an advanced solid tumor such as melanoma, head and neck, liver or kidney cancer. CDR3 sequence reads: CASSLESLGKTQYF. The CDR3 DNA reads TGCGCCAGCAGCTTGGAGTCCCTCGGGAAGACCCAGTACTTC.